Below are 21 T cell receptor beta chains sequenced from a single sample in a study of OX40 agonist ivuxolimab in advanced cancers. Generated by immunoSEQ multiplex PCR, the TCRdb table keeps only in-frame clones and is missing some. The table shows 35,000 to 55,000 clones, with about 95% occurring only once. The sequencing used CD4+ or CD8+ T cells sorted from blood, collected in a trial of the OX40 agonist ivuxolimab. These receptors were obtained from an adult with an advanced solid tumor such as melanoma, head and neck, liver or kidney cancer.

The chain links TRBV29-1 to TRBJ2-1; TRBD1 aligns across 11 bases. The V segment lost 2 bases and the J segment 9 bases; nucleotides outside the gene matches: 3. This CDR3 is built from 13 residues. Looked up from germline, CDR1 is SQVTM and CDR2 is ANQGSEA. Written as DNA, the CDR3 is TGCAGCGTTGAACCGGGACAGGGGGGTGAGCAGTTCTTC. Translating gives CSVEPGQGGEQFF.

The chain has TRBV6-6 and TRBJ2-7; perhaps TRBD1 as D (6 bases). This CDR3 spans 14 amino acids. Between the trimmed V and J ends, which lost 11 bases and 4 bases, there was a span of 21 bases. CDR1 is MNHNY, CDR2 SVGAGI, per germline (reference sequence). The chain's CDR3 is CAQEAADRSYEQYF. For the CDR3, the DNA is TGTGCCCAGGAGGCGGCGGACAGATCTTACGAGCAGTACTTC.

The chain carries TRBV6-6 and TRBJ2-1; TRBD1 might be the D (7 bases). Per the germline V gene, CDR1 is MNHNY and CDR2 is SVGAGI (reference sequence). Trimming removed 2 bases from V and 10 bases from J, with 21 bases in between. The CDR3 extends over 16 amino acids. CDR3 nucleotide sequence: TGTGCCAGCAGTTACCCGCGGGACAGAACCCTTGCGGAGCAGTTCTTC. It is translated as CASSYPRDRTLAEQFF.

The V and J genes are TRBV15 and TRBJ2-2, with D possibly being TRBD2 (5 bases). Germline V gives CDR1 LNHNV, CDR2 YYDKDF (reference sequence). V shed 6 bases and J shed 1 base, with 9 bases lying between them. The CDR3 contains 14 residues. DNA of the CDR3: TGTGCCACCAGGACCGGGGTGAACACCGGGGAGCTGTTTTTT. Its protein is CATRTGVNTGELFF.

The chain is built from TRBV30 and TRBJ2-7, with 9 bases aligning to TRBD2. V was clipped by 4 bases and J by 7 bases; unmatched bases: 11. CDR3 length: 14 residues. The germline gives CDR1 GTSNPN, CDR2 SVGIG (reference sequence). The DNA for the CDR3 is TGTGCCTGGATGATGGAGCGGGAGGCGAGAGAGCAGTACTTC. This sequence encodes CAWMMEREAREQYF.

The table lists this clone with a count of one. The chain uses TRBV5-1 and TRBJ1-2, with a weak D call TRBD1 (6 bases). CDR1 is SGHRS and CDR2 is YFSETQ in the germline V gene. V shed 3 bases and J shed 0 bases, with 9 bases lying between them. This CDR3 has 14 residues. DNA for the CDR3: TGCGCCAGCAGCTGGGACAATCCTAACTATGGCTACACCTTC. Its translation: CASSWDNPNYGYTF. The full variable domain, with the rest looked up from reference TRBV5-1 and TRBJ1-2, is KAGVTQTPRYLIKTRGQQVTLSCSPISGHRSVSWYQQTPGQGLQFLFEYFSETQRNKGNFPGRFSGRQFSNSRSEMNVSTLELGDSALYLCASSWDNPNYGYTFGSGTRLTVV.

The chain uses TRBV12-5 and TRBJ2-7, with a tentative D call TRBD1 (5 bases). This CDR3 contains 13 residues. V lost 6 bases, J lost 0 bases, and 9 bases lay in between. Per the germline V gene, CDR1 is LGHNT and CDR2 is FRNRAP. This CDR3 is CASGPTASYEQYF. In DNA, the CDR3 is TGTGCTAGTGGCCCGACAGCCTCCTACGAGCAGTACTTC.

The V gene is TRBV7-2, the J gene TRBJ2-7; no definite D call. The V gene's germline CDR1 is SGHTA and CDR2 FQGNSA. The V end lost 0 bases, the J end lost 1 base, and 4 bases lay between the germline ends. The CDR3 spans 13 residues. The CDR3 nucleotides read TGTGCCAGCAGCTTAGCCTTGTCCTACGAGCAGTACTTC. Encoded protein: CASSLALSYEQYF.

J is TRBJ1-2 and V is TRBV9; 9 nucleotides match TRBD1. The junction had 7 bases not matched to a gene; V was cut back by 2 bases and J by 5 bases. The CDR3 has 15 amino acids. CDR1 SGDLS and CDR2 YYNGEE come from the germline V gene. The CDR3 loop is CASSVSGQGNYGYTF. The CDR3 DNA sequence: TGTGCCAGCAGCGTTTCGGGACAGGGAAATTATGGCTACACCTTC.

The CDR3 nucleotides read TGTGCCAGCAGCCAAGTCATAGGGGACAATGAGCAGTTCTTC. As protein: CASSQVIGDNEQFF. The chain joins TRBV14 to TRBJ2-1; maybe TRBD1 (5 bases). V shed 1 base and J shed 5 bases, with 9 bases lying between them. CDR1 and CDR2 (germline): SGHDN, FVKESK. This CDR3 has 14 residues.

The chain links TRBV5-4 to TRBJ2-5, with a possible D match to TRBD1 (5 bases). CDR1 is SGHNT, CDR2 YYREEE, per germline (reference sequence). The CDR3 has 15 residues. Deletions cut 3 bases from V and 1 base from J, with 13 bases between. CDR3 residues: CASSSGQYLQETQYF. CDR3 sequence (DNA): TGTGCCAGCAGCTCAGGACAATACCTCCAAGAGACCCAGTACTTC.

The CDR3 bases are TGTGCCAGCATGCTGGTGGGGTACGAGCAGTACTTC. Amino acid sequence: CASMLVGYEQYF. The rearrangement joins TRBV6-1 to TRBJ2-7, with D unresolved. Germline V lookup: CDR1 MNHNS, CDR2 SASEGT. V lost 7 bases to trimming and J lost 4 bases, with 11 bases between them. The CDR3 is 12 residues long.

The chain has TRBV6-5 and TRBJ2-7; D gene uncertain. This CDR3 is 14 amino acids long. With 0 bases removed from V and 0 bases from J, the gap between germline ends came to 6 bases. Germline CDR1 MNHEY, CDR2 SVGAGI. This CDR3 is CASSYSGSSYEQYF. The DNA of the CDR3 is TGTGCCAGCAGTTACTCAGGCAGCTCCTACGAGCAGTACTTC.

The chain employs TRBV11-1 and TRBJ1-2; TRBD1 agrees at 9 bases. CDR1 and CDR2 (germline): SGHAT, FQDESV (reference sequence). J was trimmed by 7 bases and V by 5 bases; bases with no gene match: 5. The CDR3 has 13 amino acids. CDR3 region: CASSQGTGFGYTF. In DNA, the CDR3 is TGTGCCAGCAGCCAGGGGACAGGGTTTGGCTACACCTTC.

The chain employs TRBV15 and TRBJ2-7; a possible D gene is TRBD2 (5 bases). V lost 5 bases to trimming and J lost 3 bases, with 11 bases between them. The germline CDR1 and CDR2 sequences are LNHNV and YYDKDF (reference sequence). This CDR3 has 13 amino acids. CDR3 sequence reads: CATSYNRDYEQYF. The DNA of the CDR3 is TGTGCCACCAGCTACAACCGGGACTACGAGCAGTACTTC.

CDR3 sequence: CASIPLAGGITDTQYF. The DNA for the CDR3 is TGTGCCAGCATCCCGCTGGCGGGAGGAATCACAGATACGCAGTATTTT. The genes are TRBV2 and TRBJ2-3, with 8 bases that match TRBD2. Germline CDR1 reads SNHLY; CDR2 reads FYNNEI. V was pared by 7 bases and J by 2 bases, with 11 bases of the junction left unmatched. The length of the CDR3 is 16 residues.

In its sample, this clone was seen a few times. The chain combines TRBV28 with TRBJ2-1, with 8 bases fitting TRBD1. CDR3 length equals 15 residues. Germline loops: CDR1 MDHEN, CDR2 SYDVKM. V trimming: 3 bases; J trimming: 5 bases; junction bases outside the gene matches: 6. Here the CDR3 DNA reads TGTGCCAGCAGTTTCCGGGACAGGTATGACAATGAGCAGTTCTTC. As protein: CASSFRDRYDNEQFF.

The genes are TRBV19 and TRBJ1-1; TRBD1 aligns across 7 bases. V shed 5 bases, J shed 7 bases, and the junction held 7 bases outside the gene matches. CDR1 and CDR2 from the germline V gene are LNHDA and SQIVND (reference sequence). The CDR3 is 13 amino acids. The CDR3 nucleotides are TGTGCCAGTAGTTCCGGGACAGCGGTTGAAGCTTTCTTT. Encoded protein: CASSSGTAVEAFF.

Within the sample, this clone is medium-sized. One end of the junction is discordant with germline, which a read error may explain. The chain uses TRBV7-7 and TRBJ2-3; no clear D. Germline-derived CDR1 and CDR2 are SSHAT and FNYEAQ (reference sequence). This CDR3 has 13 residues. Written as DNA, the CDR3 is TGTGCTAGCAGCTTAGCCTTGTGGACTACGCAGTATTTT. Translating it yields CASSLALWTTQYF.

This chain connects TRBV5-1 to TRBJ1-1; D is undetermined. The ends were cut back, 1 base at V and 1 base at J, with 5 bases in the middle. Germline-derived CDR1 and CDR2 are SGHRS and YFSETQ. The CDR3 is made up of 13 amino acids. The CDR3 sequence: CASSLLGNTEAFF. CDR3 coding DNA: TGCGCCAGCAGCTTGCTAGGGAACACTGAAGCTTTCTTT.

The chain links TRBV6-5 to TRBJ2-7; 14 nucleotides agree with TRBD2. This CDR3 is built from 14 residues. Germline V CDR1 and CDR2: MNHEY, SVGAGI. Trimming took 7 bases from V and 6 from J; bases not matched to a gene: 5. The CDR3 DNA reads as TGTGCCAGCACCACGACTAGCGGGAGGGCCGAGCAGTACTTC. It yields the protein CASTTTSGRAEQYF.